Listed below are T cell receptor beta chains from one sample, sequenced in a study of beta chain features in type 1 diabetes. Method: immunoSEQ multiplex PCR; TCRdb's copy keeps in-frame clones and lacks some. In the table there are roughly 290,000 clones, about 15% of which are singletons. The sequencing sample was made of naive CD4+ T cells from blood. All receptors come from a man aged 18 to 29 with type 1 diabetes. Both conserved end residues are part of each CDR3. The order of the fields is clone size, D gene, V gene, J gene, CDR3 protein, CDR3 DNA. The D gene is left open where the match is weak. Where a row states a size, it is once, few, many or the class of an expanded clone; other rows omit it.

clone_size: few
d_call: TRBD2
v_call: TRBV5-1
j_call: TRBJ2-5
cdr3_aa: CASSLEVAGLQETQYF
cdr3_nt: TGCGCCAGCAGCTTGGAGGTAGCGGGCTTACAAGAGACCCAGTACTTC

clone_size: few
d_call: .
v_call: TRBV6-5
j_call: TRBJ2-5
cdr3_aa: CAASYPPETQYF
cdr3_nt: TGTGCCGCGTCTTACCCCCCGGAGACCCAGTACTTC

clone_size: once
d_call: TRBD1
v_call: TRBV25-1
j_call: TRBJ2-5
cdr3_aa: CASSDVRGRSEETQYF
cdr3_nt: TGTGCCAGCAGTGACGTCAGGGGGCGGTCGGAAGAGACCCAGTACTTC

clone_size: .
d_call: TRBD2
v_call: TRBV4-3
j_call: TRBJ2-5
cdr3_aa: CASSLQRGQETQYF
cdr3_nt: TGCGCCAGCAGCCTTCAGCGGGGTCAAGAGACCCAGTACTTC

clone_size: few
d_call: .
v_call: TRBV4-1
j_call: TRBJ1-2
cdr3_aa: CASSQGQGYGYTF
cdr3_nt: TGCGCCAGCAGCCAGGGGCAGGGCTATGGCTACACCTTC

clone_size: .
d_call: .
v_call: TRBV28
j_call: TRBJ2-6
cdr3_aa: CASSGGTSSGANVLTF
cdr3_nt: TGTGCCAGCAGTGGCGGTACGAGCTCTGGGGCCAACGTCCTGACTTTC

clone_size: few
d_call: .
v_call: TRBV2
j_call: TRBJ1-6
cdr3_aa: CASSELAGYNSPLHF
cdr3_nt: TGTGCCAGCAGTGAATTGGCAGGGTATAATTCACCCCTCCACTTT

clone_size: .
d_call: TRBD2
v_call: TRBV5-1
j_call: TRBJ2-1
cdr3_aa: CASSLGLAGSHEQFF
cdr3_nt: TGCGCCAGCAGCTTAGGACTAGCGGGATCCCATGAGCAGTTCTTC

clone_size: .
d_call: TRBD2
v_call: TRBV11-2
j_call: TRBJ2-7
cdr3_aa: CASSYSTSGRTNEQYF
cdr3_nt: TGTGCCAGCAGCTATTCGACTAGCGGGAGGACAAACGAGCAGTACTTC

clone_size: .
d_call: TRBD2
v_call: TRBV5-1
j_call: TRBJ2-5
cdr3_aa: CASSFRTSGGQGGETQYF
cdr3_nt: TGCGCCAGCAGCTTTCGCACTAGCGGGGGTCAAGGAGGAGAGACCCAGTACTTC

clone_size: few
d_call: .
v_call: TRBV18
j_call: TRBJ2-7
cdr3_aa: CASSPLAESSYEQYF
cdr3_nt: TGTGCCAGCTCACCACTAGCGGAAAGCTCCTACGAGCAGTACTTC

clone_size: few
d_call: TRBD2
v_call: TRBV15
j_call: TRBJ2-1
cdr3_aa: CATGRLAGSYNEQFF
cdr3_nt: TGTGCCACGGGGAGGCTAGCGGGCTCCTACAATGAGCAGTTCTTC

clone_size: .
d_call: .
v_call: TRBV20-1
j_call: TRBJ1-1
cdr3_aa: CSVVSTEAFF
cdr3_nt: TGCAGTGTGGTTAGCACTGAAGCTTTCTTT

clone_size: once
d_call: TRBD2
v_call: TRBV19
j_call: TRBJ2-1
cdr3_aa: CASRMGGLAGVVGEQFF
cdr3_nt: TGTGCCAGTAGAATGGGGGGACTAGCGGGAGTTGTGGGTGAGCAGTTCTTC

clone_size: .
d_call: TRBD2
v_call: TRBV28
j_call: TRBJ2-7
cdr3_aa: CASSPPRLARSSYEQYF
cdr3_nt: TGTGCCAGCAGTCCCCCCCGACTAGCGCGCAGCTCCTACGAGCAGTACTTC

clone_size: few
d_call: TRBD1
v_call: TRBV6-5
j_call: TRBJ2-7
cdr3_aa: CASSYGGQGLDEQYF
cdr3_nt: TGTGCCAGCAGTTACGGCGGACAGGGGCTCGACGAGCAGTACTTC

clone_size: few
d_call: TRBD2
v_call: TRBV28
j_call: TRBJ2-1
cdr3_aa: CASSTPGGGATEQFF
cdr3_nt: TGTGCCAGCAGCACCCCTGGCGGGGGGGCGACTGAGCAGTTCTTC

clone_size: few
d_call: TRBD2
v_call: TRBV11-2
j_call: TRBJ2-2
cdr3_aa: CASSLAGGGATGELFF
cdr3_nt: TGTGCCAGCAGCTTAGCTGGCGGGGGAGCCACCGGGGAGCTGTTTTTT

clone_size: .
d_call: TRBD1
v_call: TRBV6-1
j_call: TRBJ2-3
cdr3_aa: CASRSQGADTQYF
cdr3_nt: TGTGCCAGCAGGTCACAGGGGGCAGATACGCAGTATTTT

clone_size: .
d_call: TRBD1
v_call: TRBV6-6
j_call: TRBJ2-1
cdr3_aa: CASSTDRGEQFF
cdr3_nt: TGTGCCAGCAGTACGGACAGGGGTGAGCAGTTCTTC